The 7 T cell receptor beta chains below all came from one sample that was sequenced in a study of T cells of healthy individuals. TCRdb processed the 5' RACE reads anew with MiXCR; each CDR3 protein has one entry. The sample carries about 53,000 distinct CDR3 sequences, about 14% recorded once. These receptor sequences come from a human donor in good health.

In this sample, this clonotype turned up many times. This rearrangement joins TRBV5-1 to TRBJ2-7; 7 nucleotides agree with TRBD1. CDR1 is SGHRS and CDR2 is YFSETQ in the germline V gene. Unmatched junction bases numbered 7, after V lost 1 base and J lost 3 bases. The CDR3 is made up of 15 amino acids. CDR3 sequence (DNA): TGCGCCAGCAGCTTGCATGGGGACAGCTACTACGAGCAGTACTTC. Protein product: CASSLHGDSYYEQYF.

This clonotype was counted ten times or more. The chain recombines TRBV6-2 or TRBV6-3 with TRBJ2-2, with D unresolved. The CDR3 extends over 18 amino acids. The V end lost 7 bases, the J end lost 8 bases, and 29 bases lay between the germline ends. CDR1 and CDR2 from the germline V gene are MNHEY and SVGEGT. The CDR3 DNA is TGTGCCAGCATTAGGACCTCGTTGACCCCCCGCCTACCTGGGGAGCTGTTTTTT. Translated: CASIRTSLTPRLPGELFF.

V and J are TRBV6-2 or TRBV6-3 and TRBJ2-1, with TRBD1 as a possible D gene (6 bases). V shed 6 bases and J shed 0 bases, with 15 bases lying between them. The CDR3 is made up of 16 amino acids. Germline CDR1 MNHEY, CDR2 SVGEGT. The CDR3 nucleotides read TGTGCCAGCAGACGAAGGGGGACCGACTCCTACAATGAGCAGTTCTTC. Its translation is CASRRRGTDSYNEQFF.

Only a few counts were recorded for this clonotype. The chain is built from TRBV3-1 and TRBJ2-5; D remains unclear. This CDR3 spans 16 amino acids. The V end lost 0 bases, the J end lost 5 bases, and 16 bases lay between the germline ends. Germline lookup yields CDR1 LGHDT and CDR2 YNNKEL (reference sequence). The CDR3 sequence is CASSQDTTEMGETQYF. In DNA, the CDR3 is TGTGCCAGCAGCCAAGATACAACGGAGATGGGGGAGACCCAGTACTTC.

This clonotype came up a few times. The DNA of the CDR3 is TGTGCCAGCAGCCCAACAGGAGGTCGTGGAGCTTTCTTT. This gives the protein CASSPTGGRGAFF. The chain is built from TRBV6-6 and TRBJ1-1; a possible D gene is TRBD1 (5 bases). This CDR3 is built from 13 residues. V gave up 6 bases and J gave up 10 bases, with 18 bases separating them. Per germline, CDR1 MNHNY and CDR2 SVGAGI (reference sequence).

The chain combines TRBV6-5 with TRBJ2-5, with 8 bases that match TRBD2. The length of the CDR3 is 17 residues. The J segment lost 1 base and the V segment lost 2 bases, leaving 9 bases of the junction unmatched. Germline V gives CDR1 MNHEY, CDR2 SVGAGI. The DNA of the CDR3 is TGTGCCAGCAGTTACCCAACCCCGGCGGGGGGCCAAGAGACCCAGTACTTC. Its protein product is CASSYPTPAGGQETQYF.

For the CDR3, the DNA is TGTGCCAGCAGCTTTGATGGAGGGCGATCGGCCCAGTACTTC. Translated: CASSFDGGRSAQYF. The chain combines TRBV5-8 with TRBJ2-5, with a weak D call TRBD2 (6 bases). V lost 2 bases to trimming and J lost 9 bases, with 17 bases between them. CDR1 and CDR2 from the germline V gene are SGHTS and YDEGEE. The CDR3 is 14 amino acids.